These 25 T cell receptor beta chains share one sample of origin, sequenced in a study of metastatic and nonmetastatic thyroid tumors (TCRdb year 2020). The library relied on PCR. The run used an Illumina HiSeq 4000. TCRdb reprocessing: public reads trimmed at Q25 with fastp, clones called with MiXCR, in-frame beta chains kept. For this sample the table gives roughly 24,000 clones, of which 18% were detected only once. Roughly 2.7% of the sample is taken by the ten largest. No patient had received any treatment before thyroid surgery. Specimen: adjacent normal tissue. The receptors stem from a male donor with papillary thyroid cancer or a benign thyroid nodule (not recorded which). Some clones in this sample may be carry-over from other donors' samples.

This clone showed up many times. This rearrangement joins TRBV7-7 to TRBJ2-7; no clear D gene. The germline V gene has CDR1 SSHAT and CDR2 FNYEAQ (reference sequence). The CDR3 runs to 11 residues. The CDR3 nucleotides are TGTGCTAGCAGCTTAACCTACGAGCAGTACGTC. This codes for CASSLTYEQYV.

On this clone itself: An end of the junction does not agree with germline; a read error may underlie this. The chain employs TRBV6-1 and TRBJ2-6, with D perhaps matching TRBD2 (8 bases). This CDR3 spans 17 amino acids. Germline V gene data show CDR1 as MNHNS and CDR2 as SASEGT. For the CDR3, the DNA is TGTGCCAGCAGAGCGGGACTAGAGGGGGCTGGGGCCAACGTCATGACTTTC. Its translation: CASRAGLEGAGANVMTF.

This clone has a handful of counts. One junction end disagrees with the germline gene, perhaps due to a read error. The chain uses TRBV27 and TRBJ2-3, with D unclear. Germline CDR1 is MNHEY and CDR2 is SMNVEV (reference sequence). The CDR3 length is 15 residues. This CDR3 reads CASSFRAGGTDTQYF. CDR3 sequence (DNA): TGTGCCAGCAGTTTCCGGGCAGGCGGCACAGATACGCAGTATTTC.

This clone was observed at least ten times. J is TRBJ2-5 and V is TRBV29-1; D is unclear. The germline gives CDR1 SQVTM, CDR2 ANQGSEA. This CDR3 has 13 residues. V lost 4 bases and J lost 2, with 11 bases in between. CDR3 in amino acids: CSVGVGPQETQYF. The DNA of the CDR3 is TGCAGCGTTGGCGTCGGGCCGCAAGAGACCCAGTACTTC. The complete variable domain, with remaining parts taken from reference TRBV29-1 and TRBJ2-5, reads SAVISQKPSRDICQRGTSLTIQCQVDSQVTMMFWYRQQPGQSLTLIATANQGSEATYESGFVIDKFPISRPNLTFSTLTVSNMSPEDSSIYLCSVGVGPQETQYFGPGTRLLVL.

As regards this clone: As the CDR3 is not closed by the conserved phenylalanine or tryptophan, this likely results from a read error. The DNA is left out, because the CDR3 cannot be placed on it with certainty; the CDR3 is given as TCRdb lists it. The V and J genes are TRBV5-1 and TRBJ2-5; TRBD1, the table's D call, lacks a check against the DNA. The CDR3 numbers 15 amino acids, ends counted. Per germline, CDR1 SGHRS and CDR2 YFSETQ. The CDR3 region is CASSLAGQVQETRYV.

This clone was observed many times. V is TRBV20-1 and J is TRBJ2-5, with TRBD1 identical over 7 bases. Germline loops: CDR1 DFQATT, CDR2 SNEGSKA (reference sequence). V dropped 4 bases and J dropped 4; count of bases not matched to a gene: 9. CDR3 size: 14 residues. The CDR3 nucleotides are TGCAGTGCTAATATGGGGGACAGACGAGAGACCCAGTACTTC. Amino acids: CSANMGDRRETQYF.

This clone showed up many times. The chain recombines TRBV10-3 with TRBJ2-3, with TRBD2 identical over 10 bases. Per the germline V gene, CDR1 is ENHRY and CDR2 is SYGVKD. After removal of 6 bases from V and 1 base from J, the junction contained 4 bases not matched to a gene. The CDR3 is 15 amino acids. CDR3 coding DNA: TGTGCCATCAGCAAGCGGGGGGGGGGCACAGATACGCAGTATTTT. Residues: CAISKRGGGTDTQYF.

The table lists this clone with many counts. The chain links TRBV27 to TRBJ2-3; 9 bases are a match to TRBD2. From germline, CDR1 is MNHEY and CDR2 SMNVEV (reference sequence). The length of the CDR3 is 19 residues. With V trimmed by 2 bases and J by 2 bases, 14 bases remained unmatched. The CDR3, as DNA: TGTGCCAGCAGTTTAAGTTACGGCGGGGGGGCTTCGTACACAGATACGCAGTATTTT. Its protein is CASSLSYGGGASYTDTQYF.

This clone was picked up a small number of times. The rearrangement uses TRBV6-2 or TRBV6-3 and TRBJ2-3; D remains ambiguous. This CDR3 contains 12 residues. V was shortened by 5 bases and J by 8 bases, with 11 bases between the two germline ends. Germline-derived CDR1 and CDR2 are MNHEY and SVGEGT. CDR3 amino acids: CASSTALGTQYF. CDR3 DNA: TGTGCCAGCAGTACGGCCTTGGGTACGCAGTATTTT.

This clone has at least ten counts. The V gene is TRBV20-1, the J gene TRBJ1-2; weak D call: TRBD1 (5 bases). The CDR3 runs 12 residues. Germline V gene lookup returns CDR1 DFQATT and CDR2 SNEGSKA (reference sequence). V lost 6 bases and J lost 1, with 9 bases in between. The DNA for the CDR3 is TGCAGTGCGCCGACAGTTAACTATGGCTACACCTTC. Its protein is CSAPTVNYGYTF.

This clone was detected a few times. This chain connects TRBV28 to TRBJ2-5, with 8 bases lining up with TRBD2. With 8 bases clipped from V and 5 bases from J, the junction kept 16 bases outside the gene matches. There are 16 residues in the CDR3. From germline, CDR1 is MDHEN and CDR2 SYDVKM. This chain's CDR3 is CASLLAGTQMGETQYF. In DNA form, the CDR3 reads TGTGCCAGCCTGCTAGCGGGCACTCAAATGGGGGAGACCCAGTACTTC.

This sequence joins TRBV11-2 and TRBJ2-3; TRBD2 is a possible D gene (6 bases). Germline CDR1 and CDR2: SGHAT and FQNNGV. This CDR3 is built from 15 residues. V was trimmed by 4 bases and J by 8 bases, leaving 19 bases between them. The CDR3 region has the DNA TGTGCCAGCAGCTCCTCTTCGGGAGTAGGTCGTACGCAGTATTTT. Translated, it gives CASSSSSGVGRTQYF.

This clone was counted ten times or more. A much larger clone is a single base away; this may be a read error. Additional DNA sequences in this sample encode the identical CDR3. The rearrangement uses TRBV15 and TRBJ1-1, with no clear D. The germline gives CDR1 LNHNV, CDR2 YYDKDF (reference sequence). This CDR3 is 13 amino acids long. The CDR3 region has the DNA TGTGCCACCAGCAGAGATTTCAGACTTGGAGCTTTTTTT. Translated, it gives CATSRDFRLGAFF.

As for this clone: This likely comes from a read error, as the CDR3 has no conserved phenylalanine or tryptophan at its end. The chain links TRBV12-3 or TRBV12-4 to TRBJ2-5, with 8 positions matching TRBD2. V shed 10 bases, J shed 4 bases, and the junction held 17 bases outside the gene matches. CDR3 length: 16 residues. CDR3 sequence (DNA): TGTGCCAACAGCCAAACTAGCGGAGGGACGGGAGAGACCCAGTACTAC. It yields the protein CANSQTSGGTGETQYY.

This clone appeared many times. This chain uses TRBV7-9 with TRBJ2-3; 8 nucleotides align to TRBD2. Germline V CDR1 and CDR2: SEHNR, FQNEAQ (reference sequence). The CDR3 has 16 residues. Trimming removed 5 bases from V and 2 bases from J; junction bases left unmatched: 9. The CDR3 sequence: CASSKGTREYTDTQYF. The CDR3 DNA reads TGTGCCAGCAGCAAAGGGACTAGGGAATACACAGATACGCAGTATTTT.

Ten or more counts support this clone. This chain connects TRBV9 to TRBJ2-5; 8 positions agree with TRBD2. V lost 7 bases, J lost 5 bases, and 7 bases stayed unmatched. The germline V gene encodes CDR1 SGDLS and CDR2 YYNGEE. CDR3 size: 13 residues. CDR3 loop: CASAGGSEETQYF. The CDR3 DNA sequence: TGTGCCAGCGCGGGGGGCAGCGAGGAGACCCAGTACTTC.

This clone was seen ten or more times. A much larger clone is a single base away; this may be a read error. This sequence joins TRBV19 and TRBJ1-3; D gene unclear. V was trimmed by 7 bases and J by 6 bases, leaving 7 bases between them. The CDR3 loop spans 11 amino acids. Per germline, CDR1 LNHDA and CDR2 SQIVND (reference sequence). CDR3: CASTKENTIYF. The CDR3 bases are TGTGCCAGTACAAAGGAAAACACCATATATTTT.

The CDR3 DNA reads TGTGCCAGCATCCGTCAAGCTAATCCTTACTATGGCTACACCTTC. Its translation: CASIRQANPYYGYTF. The V gene is TRBV7-8, the J gene TRBJ1-2; no reliable D call. Deletions cut 7 bases from V and 3 bases from J, with 18 bases between. This CDR3 has 15 amino acids. Germline V lookup: CDR1 SGHVS, CDR2 FQNEAQ.

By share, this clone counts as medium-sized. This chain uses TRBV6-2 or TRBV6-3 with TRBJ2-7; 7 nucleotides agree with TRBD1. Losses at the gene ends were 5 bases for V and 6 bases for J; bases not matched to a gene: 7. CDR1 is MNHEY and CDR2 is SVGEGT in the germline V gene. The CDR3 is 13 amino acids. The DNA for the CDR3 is TGTGCCAGCAGTCTACTCCAGGGGGTCGAGCAGTACGTC. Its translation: CASSLLQGVEQYV.

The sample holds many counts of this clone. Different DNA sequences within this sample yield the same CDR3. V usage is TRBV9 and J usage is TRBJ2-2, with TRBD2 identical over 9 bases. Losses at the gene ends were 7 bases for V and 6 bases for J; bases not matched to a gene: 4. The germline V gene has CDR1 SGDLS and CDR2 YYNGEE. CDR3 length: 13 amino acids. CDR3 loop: CASALAGSGELFF. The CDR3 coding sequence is TGTGCCAGCGCACTAGCGGGCTCCGGGGAGCTGTTTTTT. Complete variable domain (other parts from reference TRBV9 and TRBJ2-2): DSGVTQTPKHLITATGQRVTLRCSPRSGDLSVYWYQQSLDQGLQFLIQYYNGEERAKGNILERFSAQQFPDLHSELNLSSLELGDSALYFCASALAGSGELFFGEGSRLTVL.

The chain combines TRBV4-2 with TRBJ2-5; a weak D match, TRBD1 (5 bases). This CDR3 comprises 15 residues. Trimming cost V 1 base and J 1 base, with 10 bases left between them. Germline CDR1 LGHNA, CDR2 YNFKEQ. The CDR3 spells CASSQAEGVQETQYF. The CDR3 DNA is TGTGCCAGCAGCCAAGCCGAAGGGGTCCAAGAGACCCAGTACTTC.

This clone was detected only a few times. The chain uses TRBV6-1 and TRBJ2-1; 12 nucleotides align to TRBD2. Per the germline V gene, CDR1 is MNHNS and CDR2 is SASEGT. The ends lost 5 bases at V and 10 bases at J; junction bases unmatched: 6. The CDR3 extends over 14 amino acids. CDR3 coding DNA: TGTGCCAGCAGTCTAGCGGGAGGGCCTCGGGAGCAGTTCTTC. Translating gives CASSLAGGPREQFF.

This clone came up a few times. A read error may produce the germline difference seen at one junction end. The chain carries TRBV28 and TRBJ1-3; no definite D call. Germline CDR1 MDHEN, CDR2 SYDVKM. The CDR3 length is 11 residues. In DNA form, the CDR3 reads TGTGCCATACTGGGCTGGAAACACCATATATTT. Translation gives CAILGWKHHIF.

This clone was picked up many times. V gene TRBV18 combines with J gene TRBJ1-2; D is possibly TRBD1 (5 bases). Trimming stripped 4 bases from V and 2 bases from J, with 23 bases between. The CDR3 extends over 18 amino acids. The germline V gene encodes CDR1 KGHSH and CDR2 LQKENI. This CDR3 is CASSQGDGPMRLNYGYTF. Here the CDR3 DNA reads TGTGCCAGCTCACAAGGGGACGGCCCGATGCGGCTAAACTATGGCTACACCTTC. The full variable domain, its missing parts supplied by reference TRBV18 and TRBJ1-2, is NAGVMQNPRHLVRRRGQEARLRCSPMKGHSHVYWYRQLPEEGLKFMVYLQKENIIDESGMPKERFSAEFPKEGPSILRIQQVVRGDSAAYFCASSQGDGPMRLNYGYTFGSGTRLTVV.

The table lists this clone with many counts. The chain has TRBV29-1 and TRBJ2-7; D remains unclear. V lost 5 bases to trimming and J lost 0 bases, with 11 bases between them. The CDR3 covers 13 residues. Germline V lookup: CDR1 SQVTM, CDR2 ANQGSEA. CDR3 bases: TGCAGCGTTCGGACGGTGAGCTCCTACGAGCAGTACTTC. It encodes CSVRTVSSYEQYF.